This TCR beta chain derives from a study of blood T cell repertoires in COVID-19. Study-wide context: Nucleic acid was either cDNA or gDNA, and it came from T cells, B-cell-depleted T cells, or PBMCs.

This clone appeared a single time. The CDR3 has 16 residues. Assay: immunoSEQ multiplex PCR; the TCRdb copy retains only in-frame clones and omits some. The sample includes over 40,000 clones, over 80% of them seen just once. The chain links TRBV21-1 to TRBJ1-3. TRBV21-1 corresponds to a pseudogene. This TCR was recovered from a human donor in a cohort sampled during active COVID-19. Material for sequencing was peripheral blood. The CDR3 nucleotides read TGTGCCAGCAGCAAAGCCACGACTGACTCTGGAAACACCATATATTTT. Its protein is CASSKATTDSGNTIYF.